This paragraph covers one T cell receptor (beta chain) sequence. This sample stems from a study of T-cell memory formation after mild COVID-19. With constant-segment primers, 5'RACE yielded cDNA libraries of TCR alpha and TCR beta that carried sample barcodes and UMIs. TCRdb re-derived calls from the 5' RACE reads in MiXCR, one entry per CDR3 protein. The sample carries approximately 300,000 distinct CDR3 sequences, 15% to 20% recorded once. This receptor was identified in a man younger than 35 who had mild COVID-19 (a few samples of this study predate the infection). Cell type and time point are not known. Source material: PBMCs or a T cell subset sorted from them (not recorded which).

CDR3 coding DNA: TGTGCCAGCAGTCAGCTAGGACAGGGACTCACAGATACGCAGTATTTT. It codes for CASSQLGQGLTDTQYF. J is TRBJ2-3 and V is TRBV6-6; 8 positions match TRBD1. V dropped 5 bases and J dropped 2; count of bases not matched to a gene: 9. Germline V gene lookup returns CDR1 MNHNY and CDR2 SVGAGI (reference sequence). The CDR3 is 16 amino acids.